What follows are 20 T cell receptor beta chains derived from one specimen sequenced in a study of regulatory T cells in long-lasting Graves disease. Time point of the sample: persistent/refractory GD, antithyroid drugs over 5 years with positive TRAb. PBMCs provided the RNA from which the TCR library was made. Through Arm-PCR of CDR3 regions and iRepertoire HTBI primers, TCR beta libraries were built. One entry per CDR3 protein results from TCRdb running MiXCR on the multiplex PCR reads. The sample holds 400,000 to 500,000 distinct CDR3 sequences, around 21% seen once. Sequencing was performed on peripheral blood mononuclear cells (PBMCs), taken when the disease was refractory, from a patient treated with antithyroid drugs. These receptor sequences come from a female donor with Graves disease.

This chain joins TRBV7-6 and TRBJ1-1; D gene uncertain. This CDR3 spans 13 amino acids. CDR1 is SGHVS and CDR2 is FNYEAQ in the germline V gene. V was cut by 8 bases and J by 1 base, with 11 bases left in between. Here the CDR3 reads CASLEGSNTEAFF. CDR3 bases: TGTGCCAGCCTCGAGGGTTCGAACACTGAAGCTTTCTTT.

The V and J genes are TRBV9 and TRBJ1-2; D possibly corresponds to TRBD1 (5 bases). This CDR3 comprises 14 residues. Germline V lookup: CDR1 SGDLS, CDR2 YYNGEE. The V end was cut by 4 bases, the J end by 4 bases, with 14 bases between. The CDR3 DNA reads TGTGCCAGCAGCTCGAGGGTAGGGGTCTATGGCTACACCTTC. Its protein is CASSSRVGVYGYTF. The full variable domain, its missing parts supplied by reference TRBV9 and TRBJ1-2, is DSGVTQTPKHLITATGQRVTLRCSPRSGDLSVYWYQQSLDQGLQFLIQYYNGEERAKGNILERFSAQQFPDLHSELNLSSLELGDSALYFCASSSRVGVYGYTFGSGTRLTVV.

Note on this clonotype: A much larger clone is a single base away; this may be a read error. V and J are TRBV5-1 and TRBJ2-7; no clear D. This CDR3 spans 13 amino acids. V was trimmed by 4 bases and J by 7 bases, leaving 15 bases between them. Germline V gene lookup returns CDR1 SGHRS and CDR2 YFSETQ. In DNA, the CDR3 is TGCGCCAGCAGCCTGGACGGTTTGGGGGAGCAGTACTTC. Amino acids: CASSLDGLGEQYF. Based on the CDR3 plus reference TRBV5-1 and TRBJ2-7, the full variable domain is KAGVTQTPRYLIKTRGQQVTLSCSPISGHRSVSWYQQTPGQGLQFLFEYFSETQRNKGNFPGRFSGRQFSNSRSEMNVSTLELGDSALYLCASSLDGLGEQYFGPGTRLTVT.

The chain uses TRBV10-3 and TRBJ2-2, with 9 nucleotides matching TRBD1. V was clipped by 4 bases and J by 3 bases; unmatched bases: 12. Germline V lookup: CDR1 ENHRY, CDR2 SYGVKD. The CDR3 length is 18 residues. The CDR3 region has the DNA TGTGCCATCAGTGGGATGACCCCCGGGACAGGGTACACCGGGGAGCTGTTTTTT. Protein: CAISGMTPGTGYTGELFF.

Only a few counts were recorded for this clonotype. The V gene is TRBV29-1, the J gene TRBJ1-1; D gene uncertain. The CDR3 extends over 12 amino acids. V lost 4 bases and J 2 bases, leaving 8 bases between the germline ends. The germline CDR1 and CDR2 sequences are SQVTM and ANQGSEA. The CDR3 DNA sequence: TGCAGCGTTGTAACGTTCAACACTGAAGCTTTCTTT. Translation: CSVVTFNTEAFF.

Points on this clonotype: The CDR3 carries no conserved terminal phenylalanine or tryptophan, so it likely arises from a read error. V and J are TRBV6-1 and TRBJ1-5; 7 bases agree with TRBD1. V was pared by 10 bases and J by 3 bases, with 6 bases of the junction left unmatched. There are 13 residues in the CDR3. CDR1 is MNHNS and CDR2 is SASEGT in the germline V gene. CDR3 sequence reads: CATAGTDNQPQHL. The DNA for the CDR3 is TGTGCCACCGCCGGGACAGACAATCAGCCCCAGCATCTT.

In this sample, this clonotype turned up many times. The V and J genes are TRBV7-2 and TRBJ1-5; tentatively, D is TRBD1 (5 bases). V lost 2 bases and J lost 1, with 6 bases in between. Germline V gives CDR1 SGHTA, CDR2 FQGNSA. This CDR3 is 14 amino acids long. CDR3 nucleotide sequence: TGTGCCAGCAGCTTATGGGACAGCAATCAGCCCCAGCATTTT. It is translated as CASSLWDSNQPQHF.

There are many counts of this clonotype. This rearrangement joins TRBV20-1 to TRBJ1-5; D may be TRBD1 (5 bases). The CDR3 loop spans 15 amino acids. Per the germline V gene, CDR1 is DFQATT and CDR2 is SNEGSKA (reference sequence). Trimming removed 5 bases from V and 1 base from J, with 15 bases in between. This CDR3 is CSARGGALSNQPQHF. For the CDR3, the DNA is TGCAGTGCTCGCGGTGGGGCTCTAAGCAATCAGCCCCAGCATTTT.

This clonotype appeared a few times. The chain links TRBV6-1 to TRBJ2-2, with 8 positions matching TRBD1. J lost 1 base, V lost 4 bases, and 5 bases had no gene match. Germline CDR1 is MNHNS and CDR2 is SASEGT. The CDR3 length is 16 residues. Here the CDR3 reads CASSAQTGGNTGELFF. DNA for the CDR3: TGTGCCAGCAGTGCACAAACAGGGGGGAACACCGGGGAGCTGTTTTTT.

This clonotype was recorded a few times. The chain has TRBV30 and TRBJ1-5; TRBD1 is a possible D gene (6 bases). Germline CDR1 GTSNPN, CDR2 SVGIG (reference sequence). The CDR3 is 14 residues long. Trimming took 2 bases from V and 3 from J, leaving 11 bases between them. The CDR3 region is CAWSPDSFNQPQHF. The CDR3 DNA reads TGTGCCTGGAGTCCGGACAGCTTCAATCAGCCCCAGCATTTT.

V is TRBV28 and J is TRBJ2-1; D may be TRBD1 (6 bases). The CDR3 spans 15 residues. Germline CDR1 reads MDHEN; CDR2 reads SYDVKM. Trimming cost V 4 bases and J 4 bases, with 14 bases left between them. The CDR3 is CASSSQGMGYNEQFF. CDR3 coding DNA: TGTGCCAGCAGTTCACAGGGAATGGGTTACAATGAGCAGTTCTTC.

The J gene is TRBJ1-1, the V gene TRBV5-1; D call uncertain. Germline CDR1 reads SGHRS; CDR2 reads YFSETQ. This CDR3 is 15 amino acids long. V lost 4 bases, J lost 0 bases, and 13 bases lay in between. CDR3 residues: CASSPSTGLNTEAFF. CDR3 bases: TGCGCCAGCAGCCCCTCAACTGGACTGAACACTGAAGCTTTCTTT.

This clonotype was recorded at least ten times. The J gene is TRBJ1-2, the V gene TRBV28; 7 nucleotides agree with TRBD1. CDR1 MDHEN and CDR2 SYDVKM come from the germline V gene. This CDR3 region has 13 residues. V lost 3 bases and J lost 4; bases outside the gene matches: 2. CDR3 in DNA: TGTGCCAGCAGTTTCACAGGGGCCTATGGCTACACCTTC. Translated, it gives CASSFTGAYGYTF.

This clonotype was observed many times. V gene TRBV28 combines with J gene TRBJ1-2, with TRBD1 as a possible D gene (5 bases). Trimming took off 2 bases at V and 7 bases at J, with 14 bases between the two ends. Per germline, CDR1 MDHEN and CDR2 SYDVKM. This CDR3 has 14 residues. The DNA for the CDR3 is TGTGCCAGCAGTTTACGGCGCGCAGGGTCTGGCTACACCTTC. Translating it yields CASSLRRAGSGYTF.

V usage is TRBV27 and J usage is TRBJ2-2; 9 positions agree with TRBD2. Per germline, CDR1 MNHEY and CDR2 SMNVEV (reference sequence). The CDR3 spans 16 residues. J was trimmed by 1 base and V by 2 bases; bases with no gene match: 2. Here the CDR3 DNA reads TGTGCCAGCAGTTTAGCGGGAGGGATGAACACCGGGGAGCTGTTTTTT. Amino acid sequence: CASSLAGGMNTGELFF.

The chain recombines TRBV7-9 with TRBJ1-1; tentatively, D is TRBD1 (6 bases). CDR3 length equals 15 residues. Trimming pared 0 bases from V and 7 bases from J, leaving 15 bases between. The germline gives CDR1 SEHNR, CDR2 FQNEAQ (reference sequence). This CDR3 reads CASSLATGAEVEAFF. The CDR3 DNA reads as TGTGCCAGCAGCTTAGCAACGGGGGCCGAGGTTGAAGCTTTCTTT. Together with reference TRBV7-9 and TRBJ1-1, the CDR3 gives the full variable domain: DTGVSQNPRHKITKRGQNVTFRCDPISEHNRLYWYRQTLGQGPEFLTYFQNEAQLEKSRLLSDRFSAERPKGSFSTLEIQRTEQGDSAMYLCASSLATGAEVEAFFGQGTRLTVV.

The count of this clonotype is one. The chain couples TRBV11-2 to TRBJ2-5; a weak D match, TRBD2 (6 bases). This CDR3 has 15 amino acids. Germline lookup yields CDR1 SGHAT and CDR2 FQNNGV. The V end lost 1 base, the J end lost 1 base, and 10 bases lay between the germline ends. The CDR3 region has the DNA TGTGCCAGCAGCTTAGCCCTGACTAGCCAAGAGACCCAGTACTTC. It encodes CASSLALTSQETQYF.

The gene calls are TRBV6-2 or TRBV6-3 and TRBJ1-3; D may be TRBD1 (6 bases). Trimming took 6 bases from V and 1 from J, leaving 13 bases between them. The V gene's germline CDR1 is MNHEY and CDR2 SVGEGT. The CDR3 is made up of 15 amino acids. CDR3 region: CASSPGAVSGNTIYF. The DNA for the CDR3 is TGTGCCAGCAGCCCAGGGGCGGTTTCTGGAAACACCATATATTTT.

In this sample, this clonotype turned up once. The chain uses TRBV6-2 or TRBV6-3 and TRBJ2-4, with 9 bases aligning to TRBD2. The CDR3 is made up of 15 amino acids. Trimming took 0 bases from V and 5 from J; bases not matched to a gene: 2. Germline V gives CDR1 MNHEY, CDR2 SVGEGT. In DNA, the CDR3 is TGTGCCAGCAGTTACTCTAGCGGGGGCGAAAACATTCAGTACTTC. Its protein product is CASSYSSGGENIQYF.

This clonotype showed up just a few times. CDR3 nucleotide sequence: TGTGCCAGCAGACCAAGACAACGGTGGCAGACCTCTGGAAACACCATATATTTT. Translated: CASRPRQRWQTSGNTIYF. The rearrangement uses TRBV12-3 or TRBV12-4 and TRBJ1-3; no firm D call. This CDR3 contains 18 residues. With 6 bases removed from V and 0 bases from J, the gap between germline ends came to 21 bases.